One and the same sample provided the 25 T cell receptor beta chains below, sequenced in a study of technical replicates of blood from a few donors. Measured with immunoSEQ multiplex PCR; TCRdb has only the in-frame clones, and not every one. The sample has approximately 92,000 clones; roughly 95% are singletons. Sequenced sample: T cells isolated from PBMCs. These receptors were collected from a human donor in good health.

In this sample, this clone turned up once. This rearrangement joins TRBV27 to TRBJ2-1; D is possibly TRBD2 (6 bases). The CDR3 spans 16 residues. Trimming removed 2 bases from V and 2 bases from J, with 13 bases in between. Per the germline V gene, CDR1 is MNHEY and CDR2 is SMNVEV (reference sequence). The CDR3 nucleotides read TGTGCCAGCAGTTTAGCTTTGCGGGAAACCTACAATGAGCAGTTCTTC. Translating gives CASSLALRETYNEQFF.

The chain couples TRBV5-1 to TRBJ1-4, with D possibly matching TRBD1 (6 bases). Germline CDR1 SGHRS, CDR2 YFSETQ. The CDR3 is 15 amino acids. The V end was cut by 0 bases, the J end by 6 bases, with 12 bases between. The CDR3, as DNA: TGCGCCAGCAGCTTGGTAGGCAGGGGTGATGAAAAACTGTTTTTT. Amino acid sequence: CASSLVGRGDEKLFF. The whole variable domain, remainder taken from reference TRBV5-1 and TRBJ1-4, is KAGVTQTPRYLIKTRGQQVTLSCSPISGHRSVSWYQQTPGQGLQFLFEYFSETQRNKGNFPGRFSGRQFSNSRSEMNVSTLELGDSALYLCASSLVGRGDEKLFFGSGTQLSVL.

The rearrangement joins TRBV19 to TRBJ2-2; 8 nucleotides line up with TRBD2. CDR3 size: 15 residues. CDR1 LNHDA and CDR2 SQIVND come from the germline V gene (reference sequence). The V segment lost 7 bases and the J segment 3 bases; nucleotides outside the gene matches: 7. CDR3 region: CASTLVAGYTGELFF. The DNA for the CDR3 is TGTGCCAGTACCCTAGTAGCGGGGTACACCGGGGAGCTGTTTTTT.

The chain couples TRBV5-4 to TRBJ1-2; D may be TRBD1 (5 bases). CDR3 length: 14 residues. With 6 bases removed from V and 5 bases from J, the gap between germline ends came to 17 bases. From germline, CDR1 is SGHNT and CDR2 YYREEE (reference sequence). The CDR3 protein is CASKLDSDTYGYTF. The CDR3 DNA follows: TGTGCCAGCAAACTCGACAGCGACACATATGGCTACACCTTC.

This chain joins TRBV12-5 and TRBJ2-5; D is perhaps TRBD1 (6 bases). CDR1 and CDR2 (germline): LGHNT, FRNRAP. The V end was cut by 4 bases, the J end by 4 bases, with 19 bases between. This CDR3 comprises 16 residues. CDR3 bases: TGTGCTAGTGGTTCCCTCTCAGGGGCCTTGGTAGAGACCCAGTACTTC. Translating it yields CASGSLSGALVETQYF.

The chain combines TRBV7-8 with TRBJ1-1, with a possible D match to TRBD1 (6 bases). Germline assignment: CDR1 SGHVS and CDR2 FQNEAQ. The CDR3 sequence is 14 residues long. Trimming left V 1 base short and J 0 bases short, with 6 bases between. CDR3 protein: CASSLGDMNTEAFF. The DNA for the CDR3 is TGTGCCAGCAGCTTAGGGGACATGAACACTGAAGCTTTCTTT.

The rearrangement joins TRBV2 to TRBJ2-2; no clear D. CDR3 size: 11 residues. V was clipped by 6 bases and J by 7 bases, with 6 bases between them. Germline CDR1 and CDR2: SNHLY and FYNNEI. CDR3 sequence: CASRADGELFF. In nucleotides, the CDR3 is TGTGCCAGCAGGGCGGACGGGGAGCTGTTTTTT.

The V and J genes are TRBV11-2 and TRBJ2-7; 9 bases fit TRBD1. Germline lookup yields CDR1 SGHAT and CDR2 FQNNGV. This CDR3 has 15 amino acids. The ends lost 5 bases at V and 2 bases at J; junction bases unmatched: 7. CDR3 bases: TGTGCCAGCAGCCGATCCGGGACAGGGACCTACGAGCAGTACTTC. This encodes CASSRSGTGTYEQYF.

The CDR3 protein is CATLTGRGKLFF. CDR3 DNA: TGTGCCACCCTGACAGGGCGGGGAAAACTGTTTTTT. This chain uses TRBV6-5 with TRBJ1-4, with 7 bases lining up with TRBD1. From germline, CDR1 is MNHEY and CDR2 SVGAGI. The trim removed 10 bases at V and 10 bases at J, leaving 9 bases unmatched. The CDR3 consists of 12 residues.

This chain joins TRBV5-1 and TRBJ2-5; TRBD2 is a possible D gene (6 bases). The V and J ends lost 1 base and 5 bases respectively, with 15 bases between them. The CDR3 covers 15 residues. The germline CDR1 and CDR2 sequences are SGHRS and YFSETQ. CDR3: CASSLTSGVGETQYF. The CDR3 DNA follows: TGCGCCAGCAGCTTGACGTCGGGGGTCGGGGAGACCCAGTACTTC.

The rearrangement uses TRBV13 and TRBJ1-5; 8 bases match TRBD1. The CDR3 is 14 residues long. In germline, CDR1 is PRHDT, CDR2 FYEKMQ (reference sequence). The ends lost 0 bases at V and 6 bases at J; junction bases unmatched: 1. The CDR3 loop is CASSLGRGRQPQHF. CDR3 nucleotide sequence: TGTGCCAGCAGCTTAGGCAGGGGGCGTCAGCCCCAGCATTTT.

The chain employs TRBV27 and TRBJ2-6, with D possibly TRBD1 on 6 matching bases. The CDR3 extends over 16 amino acids. The germline V gene has CDR1 MNHEY and CDR2 SMNVEV (reference sequence). Trimming removed 5 bases at V and 2 bases at J, with 13 bases between. The CDR3 DNA is TGTGCCAGCAGTCCTCTGGGGGCAGCTGGGGCCAACGTCCTGACTTTC. It yields the protein CASSPLGAAGANVLTF.

The chain carries TRBV2 and TRBJ2-2, with TRBD2 identical over 10 bases. Looked up from germline, CDR1 is SNHLY and CDR2 is FYNNEI. This CDR3 contains 16 residues. J was trimmed by 7 bases and V by 7 bases; bases with no gene match: 12. CDR3 DNA: TGTGCCAGCAACGACCCCCCTAGCGGGAGTGTCGGGGAGCTGTTTTTT. Translated, it gives CASNDPPSGSVGELFF.

CDR3 DNA sequence: TGTGCCAGCGAAGGACAGCGTTCCCACTCCTACAATGAGCAGTTCTTC. Translating it yields CASEGQRSHSYNEQFF. This chain connects TRBV28 to TRBJ2-1, with D possibly being TRBD1 (6 bases). The germline V gene encodes CDR1 MDHEN and CDR2 SYDVKM. Trimming cost V 8 bases and J 0 bases, with 17 bases left between them. CDR3 length equals 16 residues.

The CDR3 bases are TGTGCCAGCACATCCCAGGTAGATACGCAGTATTTT. Its translation: CASTSQVDTQYF. The chain carries TRBV2 and TRBJ2-3; D is unclear. This CDR3 is built from 12 residues. Germline V CDR1 and CDR2: SNHLY, FYNNEI. Trimming left V 7 bases short and J 5 bases short, with 10 bases between.

This rearrangement joins TRBV7-2 to TRBJ1-4, with unresolved D. The germline gives CDR1 SGHTA, CDR2 FQGNSA. V was clipped by 4 bases and J by 6 bases, with 15 bases between them. The CDR3 contains 15 residues. DNA of the CDR3: TGTGCCAGCAGCTCCCAAATCGCGTCGCATGAAAAACTGTTTTTT. As protein: CASSSQIASHEKLFF.

The genes are TRBV4-1 and TRBJ2-7, with TRBD1 matching over 12 bases. The ends lost 3 bases at V and 7 bases at J; junction bases unmatched: 7. The CDR3 sequence is 15 residues long. The germline V gene has CDR1 MGHRA and CDR2 YSYEKL. The CDR3 DNA sequence: TGCGCCAGCAGCCAGCCGGGACAGGGGGCGCGAGAGCAGTACTTC. Translated, it gives CASSQPGQGAREQYF.

V gene TRBV5-1 combines with J gene TRBJ2-3; the match to TRBD1 covers 9 bases. With 0 bases clipped from V and 4 bases from J, the junction kept 6 bases outside the gene matches. Germline loops: CDR1 SGHRS, CDR2 YFSETQ. CDR3 length equals 16 residues. The CDR3 DNA reads TGCGCCAGCAGCTTGGGGTTGGACAGGGGATCAGATACGCAGTATTTT. Translation: CASSLGLDRGSDTQYF.

This chain links TRBV19 with TRBJ2-7; D is ambiguous. The CDR3 has 11 residues. The germline CDR1 and CDR2 sequences are LNHDA and SQIVND (reference sequence). Between the trimmed V and J ends, which lost 7 bases and 4 bases, there was a span of 8 bases. The CDR3 region is CASTLGYEQYF. The CDR3 nucleotides are TGTGCCAGTACCCTCGGTTACGAGCAGTACTTC.

This chain uses TRBV6-1 with TRBJ1-2; 9 bases line up with TRBD1. The V and J ends lost 3 bases and 4 bases, in that order; junction bases with no gene match: 3. This CDR3 is built from 14 residues. Germline CDR1 reads MNHNS; CDR2 reads SASEGT. Here the CDR3 reads CASSDTGGGYGYTF. The CDR3 DNA is TGTGCCAGCAGTGACACAGGGGGCGGCTATGGCTACACCTTC.

This clone has a handful of counts. The chain recombines TRBV5-5 with TRBJ2-2; D is possibly TRBD1 (6 bases). Germline assignment: CDR1 SGHKS and CDR2 YYEKEE (reference sequence). This CDR3 has 15 amino acids. The ends were cut back, 1 base at V and 7 bases at J, with 14 bases in the middle. The CDR3 DNA follows: TGTGCCAGCAGCTTGTTACAGGGTAGAAGCGGGGAGCTGTTTTTT. Amino acid sequence: CASSLLQGRSGELFF.

The chain carries TRBV6-5 and TRBJ2-5; weak D call: TRBD2 (6 bases). CDR3 length: 14 residues. Germline loops: CDR1 MNHEY, CDR2 SVGAGI. Trimming left V 4 bases short and J 3 bases short, with 12 bases between. CDR3 sequence: CASSFPGTEETQYF. The DNA for the CDR3 is TGTGCCAGCAGTTTCCCCGGGACTGAAGAGACCCAGTACTTC.

The chain recombines TRBV27 with TRBJ1-5; TRBD1 aligns across 7 bases. Germline trimming cut 0 bases from V and 0 bases from J; bases unmatched to any gene: 5. This CDR3 spans 17 amino acids. Looked up from germline, CDR1 is MNHEY and CDR2 is SMNVEV (reference sequence). The CDR3 nucleotides are TGTGCCAGCAGTTTATCCGGGACAGAGTATAGCAATCAGCCCCAGCATTTT. Its translation: CASSLSGTEYSNQPQHF.

CDR3: CAWSPLAGGGTDTQYF. The CDR3 DNA reads TGTGCCTGGAGTCCGCTAGCGGGAGGTGGCACAGATACGCAGTATTTT. The chain links TRBV30 to TRBJ2-3; 11 bases match TRBD2. The junction had 5 bases not matched to a gene; V was cut back by 2 bases and J by 1 base. Germline V gives CDR1 GTSNPN, CDR2 SVGIG (reference sequence). The CDR3 runs 16 residues.

The rearrangement uses TRBV4-1 and TRBJ1-5, with D uncertain. There are 18 residues in the CDR3. V was cut by 0 bases and J by 7 bases, with 22 bases left in between. Germline assignment: CDR1 MGHRA and CDR2 YSYEKL. For the CDR3, the DNA is TGCGCCAGCAGCCAAGATCAGGTGTACCCGTCGAGCCAGCAGCCCCAGCATTTT. Its translation is CASSQDQVYPSSQQPQHF.